Given below is one T cell receptor beta chain in context. No antigen is known for it. These data belong to a study of cytomegalovirus exposure and HLA in healthy donors. Study results and caveats: Cytomegalovirus association was listed for 164 TCR beta chains.

PCR was performed using 60 Vbeta and 13 Jbeta primers. Sequencing used immunoSEQ multiplex PCR; TCRdb keeps in-frame clones, though not all of them. In the table there are about 170,000 clones, around 85% of which are singletons. The V and J ends lost 5 bases and 3 bases respectively, with 17 bases between them. CDR1 and CDR2 (germline): MNHEY, SMNVEV (reference sequence). There are 15 residues in the CDR3. The chain is built from TRBV27 and TRBJ2-7; weak D call: TRBD1 (6 bases). The origin of this receptor is a male donor in good health and CMV-seronegative. Material for sequencing was PBMCs. The DNA for the CDR3 is TGTGCCAGCAGTACACGACAGGCCAGGAACTACGAGCAGTACTTC. Translated: CASSTRQARNYEQYF.